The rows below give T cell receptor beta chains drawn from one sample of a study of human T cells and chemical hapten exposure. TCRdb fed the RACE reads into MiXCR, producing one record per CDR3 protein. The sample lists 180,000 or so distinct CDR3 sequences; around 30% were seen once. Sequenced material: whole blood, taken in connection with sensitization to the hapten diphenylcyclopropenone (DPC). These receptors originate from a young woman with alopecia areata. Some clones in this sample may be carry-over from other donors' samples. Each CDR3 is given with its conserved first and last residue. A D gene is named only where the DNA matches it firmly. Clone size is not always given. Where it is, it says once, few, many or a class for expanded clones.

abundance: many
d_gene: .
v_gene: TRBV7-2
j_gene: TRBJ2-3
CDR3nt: TGTGCCAGCACCTTAGAGCGGTTTCGCACAGATACGCAGTATTTT
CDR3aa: CASTLERFRTDTQYF

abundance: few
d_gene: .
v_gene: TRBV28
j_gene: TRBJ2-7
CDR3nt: TGTGCCAGCAGTTTGGGCGATCTCGACTTC
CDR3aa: CASSLGDLDF

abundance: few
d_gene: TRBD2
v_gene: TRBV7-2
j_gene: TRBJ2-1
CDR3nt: TGTGCCAGCAGCTTCAGGCTAGCGGGAGTAGATTCCTACAATGAGCAGTTCTTC
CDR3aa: CASSFRLAGVDSYNEQFF

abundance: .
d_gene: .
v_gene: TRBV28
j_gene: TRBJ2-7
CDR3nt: TGTGCCAGCAGTTTTCGAGAGGGGCCCGCCTACGAGCAGTACTTC
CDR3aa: CASSFREGPAYEQYF

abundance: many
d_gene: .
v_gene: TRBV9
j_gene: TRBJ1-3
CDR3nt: TGTGCCAGCAGCTCCAGGACTCTCTCTGGAAACACCATATATTTT
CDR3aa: CASSSRTLSGNTIYF

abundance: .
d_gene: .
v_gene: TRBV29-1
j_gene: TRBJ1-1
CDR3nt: TGCAGCGTGGCCTATAGGGGGGTTGGGACTGAAGCTTTCTTT
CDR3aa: CSVAYRGVGTEAFF

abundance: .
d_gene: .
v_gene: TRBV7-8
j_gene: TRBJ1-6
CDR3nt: TGTGCCAGCAGCTTAGCGCTTACGCAGGGACGATCCTATAATTCACCCCTCCACTTT
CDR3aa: CASSLALTQGRSYNSPLHF

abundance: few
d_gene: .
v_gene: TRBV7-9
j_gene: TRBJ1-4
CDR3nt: TGTGCCAGCAGCTCGCTGAATGAAAAACTGTTTTTT
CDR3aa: CASSSLNEKLFF

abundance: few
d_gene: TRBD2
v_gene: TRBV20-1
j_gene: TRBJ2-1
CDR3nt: TGCAGTGCTAGTAGCGAGCGGGGGATCAATGAGCAGTTCTTC
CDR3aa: CSASSERGINEQFF

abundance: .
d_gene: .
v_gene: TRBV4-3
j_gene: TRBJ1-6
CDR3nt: TGCGCCAGCAGCCAAGATACCGGGGGGCGTGGTTCACCCCTCCACTTT
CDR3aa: CASSQDTGGRGSPLHF

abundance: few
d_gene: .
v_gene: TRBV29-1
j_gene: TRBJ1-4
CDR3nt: TGCAGCGTAGGGACATCCCGGGAAAAACTGTTTTTT
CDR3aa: CSVGTSREKLFF

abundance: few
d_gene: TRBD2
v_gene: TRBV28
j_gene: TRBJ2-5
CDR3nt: TGTGCCAGCAGTTTAATAACTAGCGGTGAGACCCAGTACTTC
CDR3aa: CASSLITSGETQYF

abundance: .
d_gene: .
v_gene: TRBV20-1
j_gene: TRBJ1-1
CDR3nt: TGCAGTGCTAGAGTTTCGACAGGCCGATTTGAAGCTTTCTTT
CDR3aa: CSARVSTGRFEAFF

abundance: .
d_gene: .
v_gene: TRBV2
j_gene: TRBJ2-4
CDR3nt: TGTGCCAGCAGTGGTCAGGGGCCCACCAAAAACATTCAGTACTTC
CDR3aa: CASSGQGPTKNIQYF

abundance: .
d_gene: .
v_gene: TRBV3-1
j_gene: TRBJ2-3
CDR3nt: TGTGCCAGCAGCCAACCGGGGGCAGGCGGGGAGGCAGATACGCAGTATTTT
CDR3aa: CASSQPGAGGEADTQYF

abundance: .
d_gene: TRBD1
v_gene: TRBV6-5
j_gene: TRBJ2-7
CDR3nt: TGTGCCAGCAGCCCCGACAGGGGTCTCTACTACGAGCAGTACTTC
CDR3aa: CASSPDRGLYYEQYF

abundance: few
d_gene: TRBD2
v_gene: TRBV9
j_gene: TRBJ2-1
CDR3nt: TGTGCCAGCAGCGCTAGCGGCGTCTACAATGAGCAGTTCTTC
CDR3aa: CASSASGVYNEQFF

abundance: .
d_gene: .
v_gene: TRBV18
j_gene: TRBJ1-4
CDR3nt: TGTGCCAGCTCACCACCGGGGGCGTATGAAAAACTGTTTTTT
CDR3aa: CASSPPGAYEKLFF